The rows below give T cell receptor beta chains drawn from one sample of a study of OX40 agonist ivuxolimab in advanced cancers. The data were produced by immunoSEQ multiplex PCR, yet TCRdb's version contains in-frame clones alone and is incomplete. The sample has approximately 50,000 clones; around nine tenths are singletons. Sample: CD4+ or CD8+ T cells sorted from blood, taken in a trial of the OX40 agonist ivuxolimab. These TCRs come from an adult with an advanced solid tumor such as melanoma, head and neck, liver or kidney cancer. The CDR3 runs from the conserved cysteine through the conserved F or W. A D gene is named only where the DNA matches it firmly. Some rows mark clone size as missing; the rest say once, few, many or name a class of expanded clone.

d_call	v_call	clone_size	j_call	cdr3_nt	cdr3_aa
.	TRBV9	.	TRBJ2-1	TGTGCCAGCAGCGTAGACGGGAGTAGAAATGAGCAGTTCTTC	CASSVDGSRNEQFF
.	TRBV7-8	.	TRBJ1-4	TGTGCCAGCAGCTTAGGGCTGTCTAATGAAAAACTGTTTTTT	CASSLGLSNEKLFF
TRBD1	TRBV28	.	TRBJ2-7	TGTGCCAGCATCCCCGGGGACAGGCGAGCCTACGAGCAGTACTTC	CASIPGDRRAYEQYF
.	TRBV28	.	TRBJ2-7	TGTGCCAGCCAACAGGGGAGGCAGCAGTACTTC	CASQQGRQQYF
.	TRBV6-6	.	TRBJ2-1	TGTGCCAGCAGTTACCTAGGAATGTGGTTCTTC	CASSYLGMWFF
.	TRBV19	.	TRBJ1-5	TGTGCCAGTAGGACAGGCGGGTTCAGTCCCCAGCATTTT	CASRTGGFSPQHF
.	TRBV9	once	TRBJ2-1	TGTGCCAGCAGCCCCCCCGGGGCCGAATCCTTCTACAATGAGCAGTTCTTC	CASSPPGAESFYNEQFF
.	TRBV28	.	TRBJ1-2	TGTGCCAGCAGACCCGGGGGCCGGAACTATGGCTACACCTTC	CASRPGGRNYGYTF
.	TRBV15	.	TRBJ2-5	TGTGCCACCAGCAGCGGACTACGGGGGACCCAGTACTTC	CATSSGLRGTQYF
TRBD2	TRBV6-1	once	TRBJ2-1	TGTGCCAGCAGTGACCGGCGGGGGTCTTACAATGAGCAGTTCTTC	CASSDRRGSYNEQFF
TRBD2	TRBV11-2	.	TRBJ2-7	TGTGCCAGCAGCTCGCTGACTATTAGCGGGAGGGCCTACGAGCAGTACTTC	CASSSLTISGRAYEQYF
TRBD1	TRBV19	.	TRBJ2-5	TGTGCCAGTAGTCCTAGGACAGGAAAAGAGACCCAGTACTTC	CASSPRTGKETQYF
.	TRBV28	.	TRBJ2-7	TGTGCCAGCAGTTTAGGCGCAATGTACGAGCAGTACTTC	CASSLGAMYEQYF
.	TRBV27	.	TRBJ1-2	TGTGCCAGCAGTTTATCTGCAGGGAATTTTCAGTATGGCTACACCTTC	CASSLSAGNFQYGYTF
TRBD2	TRBV6-6	.	TRBJ2-1	TGTGCCACCGCGCCACCCGGGACTAGCGGGAGGGAGCAGTTCTTC	CATAPPGTSGREQFF
.	TRBV7-3	.	TRBJ2-7	TGTGCCAGCAGCTTACGGTCAAACCGGGGCGAGCAGTACTTC	CASSLRSNRGEQYF
.	TRBV6-6	once	TRBJ2-7	TGTGCCAGCAGGGCCGTCCAGGGGCATTCGGACGAGCAGTACTTC	CASRAVQGHSDEQYF
.	TRBV7-9	.	TRBJ1-1	TGTGCCAGCAGCTTAGCGATTAGGGACACTGAAGCTTTCTTT	CASSLAIRDTEAFF
.	TRBV4-3	.	TRBJ2-3	TGCGCCAGCAGCCTCGCTCGCGCTAGCACAGATACGCAGTATTTT	CASSLARASTDTQYF
.	TRBV6-1	.	TRBJ1-1	TGTGCCAGCAGTGAAGCGGGGCTGGGGGCCTGGGGGAACACTGAAGCTTTCTTT	CASSEAGLGAWGNTEAFF
.	TRBV12-5	.	TRBJ1-4	TGTGCTAGTGGTCCCGGACAGACTAATGAAAAACTGTTTTTT	CASGPGQTNEKLFF
TRBD1	TRBV5-1	.	TRBJ1-4	TGCGCCAGCAGCCCTCTATCCCGGCAGGGGGCTGTTAATGAAAAACTGTTTTTT	CASSPLSRQGAVNEKLFF
.	TRBV7-9	.	TRBJ2-7	TGTGCCAGCAGCCACGGGGGGACAGACGTCGAGCAGTACTTC	CASSHGGTDVEQYF
TRBD1	TRBV6-6	.	TRBJ1-1	TGTGCCAGCAGACTGACAGGGCTCACGAACACTGAAGCTTTCTTT	CASRLTGLTNTEAFF
.	TRBV11-2	.	TRBJ2-4	TGTGCCAGCAGCTTGGGGGGAAGTCCAGCCAAAAACATTCAGTACTTC	CASSLGGSPAKNIQYF
TRBD2	TRBV28	.	TRBJ2-7	TGTGCCAGCAGGGGGACTAGCGGGAGGGCCGATTACGAGCAGTACTTC	CASRGTSGRADYEQYF
.	TRBV7-7	.	TRBJ2-5	TGTGCTAGCAGCCTCGGGACTTCAGAGACCCAGTACTTC	CASSLGTSETQYF